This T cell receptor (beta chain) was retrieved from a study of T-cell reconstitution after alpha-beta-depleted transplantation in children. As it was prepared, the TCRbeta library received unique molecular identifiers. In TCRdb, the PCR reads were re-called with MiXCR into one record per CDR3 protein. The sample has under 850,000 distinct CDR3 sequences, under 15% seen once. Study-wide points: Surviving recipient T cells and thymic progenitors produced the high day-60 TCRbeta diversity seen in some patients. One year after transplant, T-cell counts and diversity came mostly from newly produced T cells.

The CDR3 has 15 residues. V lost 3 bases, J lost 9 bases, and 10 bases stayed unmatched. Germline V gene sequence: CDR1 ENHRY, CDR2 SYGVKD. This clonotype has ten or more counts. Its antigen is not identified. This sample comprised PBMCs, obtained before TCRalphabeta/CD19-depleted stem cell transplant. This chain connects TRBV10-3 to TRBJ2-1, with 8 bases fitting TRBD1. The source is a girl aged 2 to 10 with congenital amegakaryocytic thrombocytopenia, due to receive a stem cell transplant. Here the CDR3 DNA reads TGTGCCATCAGTGACTCGGCCAGGGGGCGCGGTGAGCAGTTCTTC. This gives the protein CAISDSARGRGEQFF.